Listed below are T cell receptor beta chains from one sample, sequenced in a study of T cells in Graves' hyperthyroidism and ophthalmopathy. Each CDR3 protein gets one entry after TCRdb re-called the multiplex PCR reads with MiXCR. Among some 620,000 distinct CDR3 sequences listed, about 17% were seen once. Material: blood. The receptors here all came from a woman in her twenties or thirties with Graves' hyperthyroidism. Both conserved end residues are part of each CDR3. The order of the fields is clone size, J gene, D gene, V gene, CDR3 DNA, CDR3 protein. A D gene is named only where the DNA matches it firmly. Size values are once, few and many counts, or a class for expanded clones, and some rows have none.

clone size: many
J gene: TRBJ2-5
D gene: .
V gene: TRBV7-9
CDR3 DNA: TGTGCCAGCAGCTTAGGGAATAGCCAAGAGACCCAGTACTTC
CDR3 protein: CASSLGNSQETQYF

clone size: many
J gene: TRBJ2-7
D gene: TRBD1
V gene: TRBV7-2
CDR3 DNA: TGTGCCAGCAGCTTCCGGACAGGGGACCACGAGCAGTACTTC
CDR3 protein: CASSFRTGDHEQYF

clone size: many
J gene: TRBJ2-7
D gene: TRBD1
V gene: TRBV29-1
CDR3 DNA: TGCAGCGTTGAAGGGTTGGGACAGGACTACGAGCAGTACTTC
CDR3 protein: CSVEGLGQDYEQYF

clone size: few
J gene: TRBJ2-3
D gene: .
V gene: TRBV10-2
CDR3 DNA: TGCGCCATCACACGGGGCGACACAGATACGCAGTATTTT
CDR3 protein: CAITRGDTDTQYF

clone size: few
J gene: TRBJ2-7
D gene: .
V gene: TRBV9
CDR3 DNA: TGTGCCAGCAGCACCTCTCAGGGGTCTCCCTACGAGCAGTACTTC
CDR3 protein: CASSTSQGSPYEQYF

clone size: .
J gene: TRBJ1-3
D gene: .
V gene: TRBV18
CDR3 DNA: TGTGCCAGCTCACCACCGACAGGCACCGGAAACACCATATATTTT
CDR3 protein: CASSPPTGTGNTIYF

clone size: many
J gene: TRBJ2-2
D gene: .
V gene: TRBV2
CDR3 DNA: TGTGCCAGCAGTGAAGTGTCGGTGCCGAACACCGGGGAGCTGTTTTTT
CDR3 protein: CASSEVSVPNTGELFF

clone size: .
J gene: TRBJ1-4
D gene: TRBD1
V gene: TRBV11-2
CDR3 DNA: TGTGCCAGCAGCTCGGGACAGGGGATGAGAAAACTGTTTTTT
CDR3 protein: CASSSGQGMRKLFF

clone size: many
J gene: TRBJ2-7
D gene: TRBD1
V gene: TRBV15
CDR3 DNA: TGTGCCACCAGCAGAGAGGTGGGACAGAAGACCTACGAGCAGTACTTC
CDR3 protein: CATSREVGQKTYEQYF

clone size: few
J gene: TRBJ2-3
D gene: .
V gene: TRBV25-1
CDR3 DNA: TGTGCCAGCAGTTCGCGTCCCACAGATACGCAGTATTTT
CDR3 protein: CASSSRPTDTQYF

clone size: .
J gene: TRBJ2-7
D gene: TRBD2
V gene: TRBV28
CDR3 DNA: TGTGCCAGCAGTTTATACGGGAGGGGCTCCTACGAGCAGTACTTC
CDR3 protein: CASSLYGRGSYEQYF

clone size: few
J gene: TRBJ2-1
D gene: TRBD2
V gene: TRBV20-1
CDR3 DNA: TGCAGTGCTAGAGAGGGAATAGGACTAGCGGGTGCCTACAATGAGCAGTTCTTC
CDR3 protein: CSAREGIGLAGAYNEQFF

clone size: .
J gene: TRBJ1-1
D gene: .
V gene: TRBV7-8
CDR3 DNA: TGTGCCAGCACCACCGGGACATCTGTTATGAACACTGAAGCTTTCTTT
CDR3 protein: CASTTGTSVMNTEAFF

clone size: few
J gene: TRBJ1-4
D gene: .
V gene: TRBV20-1
CDR3 DNA: TGCAGTGCTAGGCCCCAGGGGCGCGAAATCGAAAAACTGTTTTTT
CDR3 protein: CSARPQGREIEKLFF

clone size: few
J gene: TRBJ2-5
D gene: TRBD2
V gene: TRBV7-7
CDR3 DNA: TGTGCTAGCAGCTTATCTTCTGCGGGAGGTGCACGTGAGACCCAGTACTTC
CDR3 protein: CASSLSSAGGARETQYF

clone size: many
J gene: TRBJ2-1
D gene: .
V gene: TRBV5-1
CDR3 DNA: TGCGCCAGCAGCTTGCAGGACGCCGATGAGCAGTTCTTC
CDR3 protein: CASSLQDADEQFF

clone size: many
J gene: TRBJ1-5
D gene: TRBD1
V gene: TRBV7-8
CDR3 DNA: TGTGCCAGCAGCCTGGACAGGGGGCGTCAGCCCCAGCATTTT
CDR3 protein: CASSLDRGRQPQHF

clone size: few
J gene: TRBJ1-4
D gene: TRBD1
V gene: TRBV5-1
CDR3 DNA: TGCGCCAGCAGCACGGATCCGACAGGGGGGAGAGAAAAACTGTTTTTT
CDR3 protein: CASSTDPTGGREKLFF

clone size: .
J gene: TRBJ2-1
D gene: TRBD2
V gene: TRBV7-9
CDR3 DNA: TGTGCCAGCAGCACAACCCGACTAGCGGGGGTGCATGAGCAGTTCTTC
CDR3 protein: CASSTTRLAGVHEQFF

clone size: many
J gene: TRBJ1-3
D gene: .
V gene: TRBV6-1
CDR3 DNA: TGTGCCAGCAGAGGGGCGATTGCAAACACCATATATTTT
CDR3 protein: CASRGAIANTIYF

clone size: .
J gene: TRBJ2-1
D gene: .
V gene: TRBV24-1
CDR3 DNA: TGTGCCACCAGTGCCCCGGGACGCTCCTACAATGAGCAGTTCTTC
CDR3 protein: CATSAPGRSYNEQFF

clone size: many
J gene: TRBJ2-3
D gene: TRBD2
V gene: TRBV20-1
CDR3 DNA: TGCAGTGCCGACGGACTAGCGGGCACAGATACGCAGTATTTT
CDR3 protein: CSADGLAGTDTQYF

clone size: many
J gene: TRBJ2-1
D gene: TRBD2
V gene: TRBV11-3
CDR3 DNA: TGTGCCAGCAGCCTAACGGGACTAGCGGGAAGGCATGAGCAGTTCTTC
CDR3 protein: CASSLTGLAGRHEQFF

clone size: .
J gene: TRBJ1-1
D gene: .
V gene: TRBV29-1
CDR3 DNA: TGCAGCGCCTGCGGGCCAGGGTCGAACACTGAAGCTTTCTTT
CDR3 protein: CSACGPGSNTEAFF

clone size: many
J gene: TRBJ2-1
D gene: .
V gene: TRBV6-1
CDR3 DNA: TGTGCCAGCAGTGAAGTATTGGGAAGCGGACACAATGAGCAGTTCTTC
CDR3 protein: CASSEVLGSGHNEQFF

clone size: .
J gene: TRBJ2-3
D gene: .
V gene: TRBV6-2/TRBV6-3
CDR3 DNA: TGTGCCAGCAGTTACGACGGCGGGGGCACAGATACGCAGTATTTT
CDR3 protein: CASSYDGGGTDTQYF

clone size: many
J gene: TRBJ2-2
D gene: TRBD2
V gene: TRBV6-1
CDR3 DNA: TGTGCCAGCAGAAAGACTAGCGGGTCCACCGGGGAGCTGTTTTTT
CDR3 protein: CASRKTSGSTGELFF

clone size: .
J gene: TRBJ2-2
D gene: TRBD2
V gene: TRBV5-1
CDR3 DNA: TGCGCCAGCAGCGATCCGGGACTAGCGGGACCCGGGGAGCTGTTTTTT
CDR3 protein: CASSDPGLAGPGELFF

clone size: many
J gene: TRBJ2-2
D gene: TRBD2
V gene: TRBV6-2/TRBV6-3
CDR3 DNA: TGTGCCAGCAGACCCCCGGGACTAGCGGTAACCGGGGAGCTGTTTTTT
CDR3 protein: CASRPPGLAVTGELFF

clone size: few
J gene: TRBJ2-1
D gene: .
V gene: TRBV4-1
CDR3 DNA: TGCGCCAGCAGCCAAGTTTGGACAGAGCTATACAATGAGCAGTTCTTC
CDR3 protein: CASSQVWTELYNEQFF

clone size: many
J gene: TRBJ2-7
D gene: TRBD2
V gene: TRBV2
CDR3 DNA: TGTGCCAGCAGTTCGGGGACTAGCGGGAGGGCCAAGGTAACCTACGAGCAGTACTTC
CDR3 protein: CASSSGTSGRAKVTYEQYF

clone size: many
J gene: TRBJ2-7
D gene: .
V gene: TRBV20-1
CDR3 DNA: TGCAGTGCTGGGGACGCACGCTCCTACGAGCAGTACTTC
CDR3 protein: CSAGDARSYEQYF

clone size: many
J gene: TRBJ1-1
D gene: .
V gene: TRBV12-3/TRBV12-4
CDR3 DNA: TGTGCCAGCAGTGCAACAGGGCTGGACACTGAAGCTTTCTTT
CDR3 protein: CASSATGLDTEAFF

clone size: .
J gene: TRBJ1-4
D gene: .
V gene: TRBV12-3/TRBV12-4
CDR3 DNA: TGTGCCAGCAGTTTGGTAGAGACTAATGAAAAACTGTTTTTT
CDR3 protein: CASSLVETNEKLFF

clone size: many
J gene: TRBJ1-3
D gene: .
V gene: TRBV7-2
CDR3 DNA: TGTGCCAGCAGCTTAGTCAGCAGTACGGACACCATATATTTT
CDR3 protein: CASSLVSSTDTIYF

clone size: once
J gene: TRBJ1-5
D gene: .
V gene: TRBV6-6
CDR3 DNA: TGTGCCAGCAGTTACTCTCAAGGAAGACGTGATCAGCCCCAGCATTTT
CDR3 protein: CASSYSQGRRDQPQHF

clone size: few
J gene: TRBJ2-2
D gene: .
V gene: TRBV24-1
CDR3 DNA: TGTGCCACCAGTGATTGGCTAGAGAACACCGGGGAGCTGTTTTTT
CDR3 protein: CATSDWLENTGELFF

clone size: .
J gene: TRBJ1-5
D gene: TRBD1
V gene: TRBV19
CDR3 DNA: TGTGCCAGCTCCCGGGACAGGGGGCCTCAGCCCCAGCATTTT
CDR3 protein: CASSRDRGPQPQHF

clone size: many
J gene: TRBJ1-1
D gene: .
V gene: TRBV28
CDR3 DNA: TGTGCCAGCAGTTTATTAGAGGGAGAGGGGGCTTTCTTT
CDR3 protein: CASSLLEGEGAFF

clone size: .
J gene: TRBJ2-3
D gene: .
V gene: TRBV24-1
CDR3 DNA: TGTGCCACCAGTTCAGGGGTAGATACGCAGTATTTT
CDR3 protein: CATSSGVDTQYF

clone size: .
J gene: TRBJ2-4
D gene: TRBD2
V gene: TRBV7-2
CDR3 DNA: TGTGCCAGCAGCTTAGGGCCTAGCGGGAGGACCACCCGCGGGAACATTCAGTACTTC
CDR3 protein: CASSLGPSGRTTRGNIQYF

clone size: .
J gene: TRBJ1-4
D gene: .
V gene: TRBV6-1
CDR3 DNA: TGTGCCAGCAGCCGGACTGGATCCGAAAAACTGTTTTTT
CDR3 protein: CASSRTGSEKLFF

clone size: many
J gene: TRBJ2-5
D gene: TRBD1
V gene: TRBV10-3
CDR3 DNA: TGTGCCATCAGTGAAACAGGGGGAGTAGAAGAGACCCAGTACTTC
CDR3 protein: CAISETGGVEETQYF

clone size: .
J gene: TRBJ2-5
D gene: TRBD2
V gene: TRBV11-2
CDR3 DNA: TGTGCCAGCAGCTTAGCGGGCGGGAGCAGACAGTACTTC
CDR3 protein: CASSLAGGSRQYF

clone size: many
J gene: TRBJ1-5
D gene: .
V gene: TRBV6-2/TRBV6-3
CDR3 DNA: TGTGCCAGCAGTTACGATCCGGGCAGCAATCAGCCCCAGCATTTT
CDR3 protein: CASSYDPGSNQPQHF

clone size: .
J gene: TRBJ1-6
D gene: TRBD1
V gene: TRBV20-1
CDR3 DNA: TGCAGTGCAACACACTCAATGGGGGACAGGAATTCACCCCTCCACTTT
CDR3 protein: CSATHSMGDRNSPLHF

clone size: few
J gene: TRBJ2-3
D gene: .
V gene: TRBV7-9
CDR3 DNA: TGTGCCAGCAGCCCCTTCGAGGCAGGAAACACAGATACGCAGTATTTT
CDR3 protein: CASSPFEAGNTDTQYF

clone size: few
J gene: TRBJ2-5
D gene: .
V gene: TRBV5-6
CDR3 DNA: TGTGCCAGCAGCCCCTACAGGTTCCAAGAGACCCAGTACTTC
CDR3 protein: CASSPYRFQETQYF

clone size: many
J gene: TRBJ2-7
D gene: TRBD1
V gene: TRBV7-2
CDR3 DNA: TGTGCCAGCAGCTTAGTTTCCCTGGGACAGAACTACGAGCAGTACTTC
CDR3 protein: CASSLVSLGQNYEQYF

clone size: many
J gene: TRBJ2-1
D gene: .
V gene: TRBV28
CDR3 DNA: TGTGCCAGCAGTCCAAGACCGGGACTTATCAATGAGCAGTTCTTC
CDR3 protein: CASSPRPGLINEQFF

clone size: .
J gene: TRBJ1-2
D gene: .
V gene: TRBV5-4
CDR3 DNA: TGTGCCAGCAGCGACCGTCGGGCCGACAGCTATGGCTACACCTTC
CDR3 protein: CASSDRRADSYGYTF

clone size: few
J gene: TRBJ1-2
D gene: TRBD1
V gene: TRBV19
CDR3 DNA: TGTGCCAGTAGGGAACAGGGGACAAGACTTTACTATGGCTACACCTTC
CDR3 protein: CASREQGTRLYYGYTF

clone size: many
J gene: TRBJ2-3
D gene: .
V gene: TRBV28
CDR3 DNA: TGTGCCAGCAGCCTTAGGGGTTGGGGAACAGATACGCAGTATTTT
CDR3 protein: CASSLRGWGTDTQYF

clone size: many
J gene: TRBJ2-1
D gene: TRBD2
V gene: TRBV27
CDR3 DNA: TGTGCCAGCAGTTCAAGAAGAAGCGGGGGCATTTACAATGAGCAGTTCTTC
CDR3 protein: CASSSRRSGGIYNEQFF

clone size: .
J gene: TRBJ2-5
D gene: TRBD2
V gene: TRBV5-1
CDR3 DNA: TGCGCCAGCAGCTTGGAGCTAGCGGGGCCTCAAGAGACCCAGTACTTC
CDR3 protein: CASSLELAGPQETQYF

clone size: many
J gene: TRBJ2-1
D gene: .
V gene: TRBV27
CDR3 DNA: TGTGCCAGCAGTTTAGGGATACCGCGAGTCTCCTACAATGAGCAGTTCTTC
CDR3 protein: CASSLGIPRVSYNEQFF